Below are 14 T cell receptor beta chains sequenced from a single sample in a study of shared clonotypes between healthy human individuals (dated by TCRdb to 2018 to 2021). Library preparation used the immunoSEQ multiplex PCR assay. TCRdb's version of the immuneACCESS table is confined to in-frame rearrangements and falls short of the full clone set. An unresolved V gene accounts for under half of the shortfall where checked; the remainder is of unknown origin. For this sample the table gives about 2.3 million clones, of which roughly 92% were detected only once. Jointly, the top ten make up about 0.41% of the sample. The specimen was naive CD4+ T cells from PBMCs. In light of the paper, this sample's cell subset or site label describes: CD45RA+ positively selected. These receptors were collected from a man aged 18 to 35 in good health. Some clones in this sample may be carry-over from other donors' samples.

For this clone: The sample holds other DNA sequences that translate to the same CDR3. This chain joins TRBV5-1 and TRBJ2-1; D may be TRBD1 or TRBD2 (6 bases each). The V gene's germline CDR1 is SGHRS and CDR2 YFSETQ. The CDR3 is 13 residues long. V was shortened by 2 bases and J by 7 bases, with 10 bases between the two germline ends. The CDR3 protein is CASSLGGRNEQFF. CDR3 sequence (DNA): TGCGCCAGCAGCTTAGGGGGGAGGAATGAGCAGTTCTTC.

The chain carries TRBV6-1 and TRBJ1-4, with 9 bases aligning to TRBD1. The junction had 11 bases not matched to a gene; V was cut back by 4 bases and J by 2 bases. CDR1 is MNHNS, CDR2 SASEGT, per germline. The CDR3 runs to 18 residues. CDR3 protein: CASSARPGQGRTNEKLFF. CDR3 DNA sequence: TGTGCCAGCAGTGCCCGCCCGGGACAGGGAAGGACTAATGAAAAACTGTTTTTT.

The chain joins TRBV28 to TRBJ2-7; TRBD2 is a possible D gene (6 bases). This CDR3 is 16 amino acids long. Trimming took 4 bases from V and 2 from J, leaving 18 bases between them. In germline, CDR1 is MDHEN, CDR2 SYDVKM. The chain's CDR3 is CASSSPGGTGTYEQYF. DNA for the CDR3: TGTGCCAGCAGTTCTCCCGGAGGGACTGGGACCTACGAGCAGTACTTC.

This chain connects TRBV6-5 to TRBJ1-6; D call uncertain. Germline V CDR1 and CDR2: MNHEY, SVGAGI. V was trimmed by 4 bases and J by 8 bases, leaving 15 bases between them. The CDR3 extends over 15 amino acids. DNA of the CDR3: TGTGCCAGCAGTTCAGCTTCGATCCGCTATTCACCCCTCCACTTT. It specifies CASSSASIRYSPLHF.

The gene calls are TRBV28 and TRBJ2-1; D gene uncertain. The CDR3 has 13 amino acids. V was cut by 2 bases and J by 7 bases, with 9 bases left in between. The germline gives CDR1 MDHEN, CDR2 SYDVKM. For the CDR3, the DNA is TGTGCCAGCAGTTTAATTTCCAGAAATGAGCAGTTCTTC. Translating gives CASSLISRNEQFF. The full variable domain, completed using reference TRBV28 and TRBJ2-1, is DVKVTQSSRYLVKRTGEKVFLECVQDMDHENMFWYRQDPGLGLRLIYFSYDVKMKEKGDIPEGYSVSREKKERFSLILESASTNQTSMYLCASSLISRNEQFFGPGTRLTVL.

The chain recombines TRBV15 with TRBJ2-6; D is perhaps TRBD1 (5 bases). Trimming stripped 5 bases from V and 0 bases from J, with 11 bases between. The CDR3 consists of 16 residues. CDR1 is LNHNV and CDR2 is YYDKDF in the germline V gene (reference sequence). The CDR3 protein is CATSREQASGANVLTF. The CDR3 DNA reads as TGTGCCACCAGCCGCGAACAGGCCTCTGGGGCCAACGTCCTGACTTTC.

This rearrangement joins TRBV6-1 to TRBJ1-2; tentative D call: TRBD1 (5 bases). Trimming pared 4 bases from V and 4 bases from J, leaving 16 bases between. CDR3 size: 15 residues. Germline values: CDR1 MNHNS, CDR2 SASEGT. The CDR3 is CASSAVRQSLYGYTF. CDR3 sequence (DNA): TGTGCCAGCAGTGCGGTCCGACAGAGCCTCTATGGCTACACCTTC.

CDR3 sequence (DNA): TGCGCCAGCACCCTGAGAGGGGGAGGGGAGACCCAGTACTTC. Its translation is CASTLRGGGETQYF. The V and J genes are TRBV5-1 and TRBJ2-5, with D possibly matching TRBD2 (7 bases). The CDR3 contains 14 residues. The V end lost 6 bases, the J end lost 5 bases, and 17 bases lay between the germline ends. Germline CDR1 reads SGHRS; CDR2 reads YFSETQ.

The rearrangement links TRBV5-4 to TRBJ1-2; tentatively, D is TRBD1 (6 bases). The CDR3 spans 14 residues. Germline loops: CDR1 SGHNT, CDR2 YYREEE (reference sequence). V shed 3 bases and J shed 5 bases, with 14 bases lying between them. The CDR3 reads CASSSGQRDYGYTF. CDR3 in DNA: TGTGCCAGCAGCTCTGGACAGAGAGATTATGGCTACACCTTC. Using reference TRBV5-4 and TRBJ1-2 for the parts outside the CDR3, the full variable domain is ETGVTQSPTHLIKTRGQQVTLRCSSQSGHNTVSWYQQALGQGPQFIFQYYREEENGRGNFPPRFSGLQFPNYSSELNVNALELDDSALYLCASSSGQRDYGYTFGSGTRLTVV.

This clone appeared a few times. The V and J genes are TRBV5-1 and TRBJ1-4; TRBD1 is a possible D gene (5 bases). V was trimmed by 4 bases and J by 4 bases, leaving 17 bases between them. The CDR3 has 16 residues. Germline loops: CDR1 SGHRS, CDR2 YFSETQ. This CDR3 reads CASSLGTAEDNEKLFF. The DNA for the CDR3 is TGCGCCAGCAGCCTCGGGACGGCTGAGGATAATGAAAAACTGTTTTTT.

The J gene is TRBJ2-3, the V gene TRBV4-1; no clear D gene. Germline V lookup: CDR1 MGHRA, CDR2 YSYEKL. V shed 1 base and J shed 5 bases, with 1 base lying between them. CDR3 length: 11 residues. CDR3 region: CASSQVDTQYF. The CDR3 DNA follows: TGCGCCAGCAGCCAAGTAGATACGCAGTATTTT.

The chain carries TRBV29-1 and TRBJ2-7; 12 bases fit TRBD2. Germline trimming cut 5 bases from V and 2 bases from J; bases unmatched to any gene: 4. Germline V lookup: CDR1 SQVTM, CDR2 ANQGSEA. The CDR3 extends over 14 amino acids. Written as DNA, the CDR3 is TGCAGCGTTCGACTAGCGGGAGCCACCTACGAGCAGTACTTC. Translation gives CSVRLAGATYEQYF.

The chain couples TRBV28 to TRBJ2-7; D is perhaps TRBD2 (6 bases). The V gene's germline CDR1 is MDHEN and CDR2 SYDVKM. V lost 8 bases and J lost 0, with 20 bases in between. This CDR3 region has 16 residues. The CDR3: CASGTYDAGPSYEQYF. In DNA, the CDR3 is TGTGCCAGCGGGACTTATGACGCAGGTCCCTCCTACGAGCAGTACTTC.

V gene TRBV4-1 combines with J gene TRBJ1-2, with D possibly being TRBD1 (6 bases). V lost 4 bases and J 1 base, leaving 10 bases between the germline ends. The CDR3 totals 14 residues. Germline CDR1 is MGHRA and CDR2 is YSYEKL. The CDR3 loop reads CASSRTGFNYGYTF. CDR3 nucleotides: TGCGCCAGCAGCCGAACAGGGTTTAACTATGGCTACACCTTC.